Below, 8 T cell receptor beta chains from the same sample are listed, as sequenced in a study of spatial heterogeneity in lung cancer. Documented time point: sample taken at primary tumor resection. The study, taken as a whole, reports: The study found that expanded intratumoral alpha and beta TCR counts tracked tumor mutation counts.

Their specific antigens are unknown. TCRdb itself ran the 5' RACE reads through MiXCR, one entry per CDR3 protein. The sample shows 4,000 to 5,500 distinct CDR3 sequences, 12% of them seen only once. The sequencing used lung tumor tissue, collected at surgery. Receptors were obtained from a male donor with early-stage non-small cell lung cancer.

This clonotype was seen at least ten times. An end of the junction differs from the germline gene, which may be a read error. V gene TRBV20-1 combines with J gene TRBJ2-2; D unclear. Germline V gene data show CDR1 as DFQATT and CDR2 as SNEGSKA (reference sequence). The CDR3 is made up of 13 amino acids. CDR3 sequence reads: CSAPGPNTRELFF. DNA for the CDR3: TGCAGTGCCCCCGGACCAAACACCCGGGAGCTGTTTTTT.

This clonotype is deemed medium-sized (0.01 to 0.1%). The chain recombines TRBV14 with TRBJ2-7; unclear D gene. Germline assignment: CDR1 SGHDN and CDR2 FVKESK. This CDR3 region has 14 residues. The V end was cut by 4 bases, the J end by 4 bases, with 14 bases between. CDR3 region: CASSPDLMMYEQYF. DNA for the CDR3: TGTGCCAGCAGCCCCGACTTAATGATGTACGAGCAGTACTTC.

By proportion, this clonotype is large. As DNA, the CDR3 is TGCAGTGCAAAGGGTAACAATGAGCAGTTCTTC. It yields the protein CSAKGNNEQFF. V and J are TRBV20-1 and TRBJ2-1; D remains unclear. V dropped 6 bases and J dropped 5 bases, with 8 bases sitting between them. The CDR3 extends over 11 amino acids. Germline V gene sequence: CDR1 DFQATT, CDR2 SNEGSKA (reference sequence).

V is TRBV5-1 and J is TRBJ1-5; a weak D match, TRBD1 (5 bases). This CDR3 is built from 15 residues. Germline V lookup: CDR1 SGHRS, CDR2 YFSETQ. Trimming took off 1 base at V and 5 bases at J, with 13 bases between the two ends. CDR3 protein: CASSLLVREDQPQHF. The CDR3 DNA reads TGCGCCAGCAGCTTGTTGGTCAGGGAGGATCAGCCCCAGCATTTT.

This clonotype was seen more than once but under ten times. The CDR3 DNA sequence: TGTGCCAGCAATCCGGACTGGAGGAACACTGAAGCTTTCTTT. Amino acid sequence: CASNPDWRNTEAFF. The rearrangement uses TRBV5-6 and TRBJ1-1; D gene uncertain. Trimming pared 6 bases from V and 1 base from J, leaving 13 bases between. Germline V CDR1 and CDR2: SGHDT, YYEEEE. The CDR3 has 14 amino acids.

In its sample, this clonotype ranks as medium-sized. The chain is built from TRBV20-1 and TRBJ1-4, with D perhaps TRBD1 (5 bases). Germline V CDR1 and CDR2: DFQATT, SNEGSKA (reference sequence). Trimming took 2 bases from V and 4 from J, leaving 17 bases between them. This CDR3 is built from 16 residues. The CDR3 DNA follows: TGCAGTGCTAGACCCCCCCTGCAGGGCCTTAATGAAAAACTGTTTTTT. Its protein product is CSARPPLQGLNEKLFF.

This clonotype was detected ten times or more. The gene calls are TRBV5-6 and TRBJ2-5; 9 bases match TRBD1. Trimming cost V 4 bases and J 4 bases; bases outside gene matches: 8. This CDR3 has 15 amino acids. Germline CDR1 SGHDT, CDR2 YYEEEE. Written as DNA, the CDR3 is TGTGCCAGCAGCCCAGTGGGACAGGGAGGAGAGACCCAGTACTTC. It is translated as CASSPVGQGGETQYF. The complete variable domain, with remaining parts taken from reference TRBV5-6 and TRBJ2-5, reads DAGVTQSPTHLIKTRGQQVTLRCSPKSGHDTVSWYQQALGQGPQFIFQYYEEEERQRGNFPDRFSGHQFPNYSSELNVNALLLGDSALYLCASSPVGQGGETQYFGPGTRLLVL.

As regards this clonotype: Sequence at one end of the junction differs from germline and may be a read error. In nucleotides, the CDR3 is TGTGCTAGCAGCTCCCTAGCGGGAGGGCCGGGAGAGACCCAGTACTTC. This gives the protein CASSSLAGGPGETQYF. The J gene is TRBJ2-5, the V gene TRBV7-7, with 12 positions matching TRBD2. The CDR3 loop spans 16 amino acids. CDR1 and CDR2 (germline): SSHAT, FNYEAQ (reference sequence).